These 22 T cell receptor beta chains were all obtained from the same sample, sequenced in a study of follicular helper T cells after annual influenza vaccination. Time point denoted: 2014-2015 season, pre-vaccination. TCRdb's copy holds only in-frame clones and misses some; the assay was immunoSEQ multiplex PCR. The sample carries some 13,000 clones, 75% to 85% recorded once. This specimen consisted of CXCR5- memory CD4+ T cells sorted from blood, obtained on the day of influenza vaccination. These receptors were obtained from an adult who received the influenza vaccine.

V gene TRBV2 combines with J gene TRBJ2-2, with 8 bases identical to TRBD1. The CDR3 sequence is 14 residues long. The J segment lost 6 bases and the V segment lost 6 bases, leaving 6 bases of the junction unmatched. Per germline, CDR1 SNHLY and CDR2 FYNNEI. The CDR3 is CASSVTGGPGELFF. For the CDR3, the DNA is TGTGCCAGCAGCGTCACAGGGGGACCCGGGGAGCTGTTTTTT.

V usage is TRBV29-1 and J usage is TRBJ2-5, with 9 bases fitting TRBD2. CDR1 and CDR2 (germline): SQVTM, ANQGSEA. The CDR3 totals 13 residues. V was clipped by 3 bases and J by 2 bases; unmatched bases: 1. The CDR3 sequence: CSVDSGGQETQYF. In DNA, the CDR3 is TGCAGCGTTGACAGCGGGGGGCAAGAGACCCAGTACTTC.

This clone was seen a few times. The chain carries TRBV7-3 and TRBJ1-2; the match to TRBD1 covers 9 bases. This CDR3 has 13 residues. From germline, CDR1 is SGHTA and CDR2 FQGTGA. V lost 5 bases and J lost 4; bases outside the gene matches: 2. DNA for the CDR3: TGTGCCAGCAGCCCGACAGGGGGCTATGGCTACACCTTC. This codes for CASSPTGGYGYTF.

This clone was counted between two and nine times. The chain uses TRBV9 and TRBJ1-2; TRBD1 agrees at 9 bases. The V segment lost 2 bases and the J segment 7 bases; nucleotides outside the gene matches: 3. The CDR3 spans 13 residues. The V gene's germline CDR1 is SGDLS and CDR2 YYNGEE. The CDR3: CASSVATGGGYTF. The CDR3 DNA sequence: TGTGCCAGCAGCGTGGCGACAGGGGGTGGCTACACCTTC.

The chain combines TRBV6-4 with TRBJ1-1, with TRBD1 as a possible D gene (6 bases). From germline, CDR1 is MRHNA and CDR2 SNTAGT. V lost 11 bases, J lost 11 bases, and 24 bases lay in between. The CDR3 totals 13 residues. The CDR3 reads CAGPLTGVSYAFF. For the CDR3, the DNA is TGTGCCGGCCCGTTGACAGGAGTTTCGTACGCTTTCTTT.

The CDR3 spells CASSAQGMNTEAFF. The CDR3 coding sequence is TGCGCCAGCAGCGCACAGGGGATGAACACTGAAGCTTTCTTT. The genes are TRBV5-1 and TRBJ1-1, with 7 nucleotides matching TRBD1. CDR3 size: 14 residues. Per the germline V gene, CDR1 is SGHRS and CDR2 is YFSETQ. Germline trimming cut 4 bases from V and 0 bases from J; bases unmatched to any gene: 3.

CDR3 region: CASSDSGNPDTQYF. CDR3 nucleotide sequence: TGTGCCAGCAGCGACTCAGGAAACCCAGATACGCAGTATTTT. The V and J genes are TRBV11-2 and TRBJ2-3; D gene unclear. The V end lost 5 bases, the J end lost 4 bases, and 13 bases lay between the germline ends. The CDR3 consists of 14 residues. Germline V gives CDR1 SGHAT, CDR2 FQNNGV.

V usage is TRBV19 and J usage is TRBJ2-3; TRBD2 matches at 9 bases. With 1 base clipped from V and 3 bases from J, the junction kept 2 bases outside the gene matches. The CDR3 loop spans 15 amino acids. Looked up from germline, CDR1 is LNHDA and CDR2 is SQIVND (reference sequence). CDR3 bases: TGTGCCAGTAGTATAGTAGCGGGGGTTACAGATACGCAGTATTTT. Translation gives CASSIVAGVTDTQYF.

The V and J genes are TRBV7-9 and TRBJ2-1; a possible D gene is TRBD1 (6 bases). Germline V gives CDR1 SEHNR, CDR2 FQNEAQ (reference sequence). V shed 5 bases and J shed 3 bases, with 20 bases lying between them. The CDR3 extends over 17 amino acids. The CDR3 region has the DNA TGTGCCAGCAGCAGGGGTGCGACAGGACTTCGCTACAATGAGCAGTTCTTC. Its protein product is CASSRGATGLRYNEQFF.

The chain couples TRBV6-5 to TRBJ2-5; D is uncertain. The length of the CDR3 is 12 residues. Germline loops: CDR1 MNHEY, CDR2 SVGAGI. The V end lost 0 bases, the J end lost 5 bases, and 4 bases lay between the germline ends. The CDR3 sequence: CASSYSRETQYF. The CDR3 DNA reads as TGTGCCAGCAGTTACTCGCGGGAGACCCAGTACTTC.

V and J are TRBV7-9 and TRBJ2-5; maybe TRBD1 (6 bases). The CDR3 contains 15 residues. With 6 bases removed from V and 0 bases from J, the gap between germline ends came to 14 bases. Per germline, CDR1 SEHNR and CDR2 FQNEAQ (reference sequence). The CDR3 loop reads CASSSRGSYQETQYF. In DNA, the CDR3 is TGTGCCAGCAGTTCCAGGGGCTCGTACCAAGAGACCCAGTACTTC.

The chain couples TRBV6-6 to TRBJ2-2; 9 bases line up with TRBD1. The germline V gene encodes CDR1 MNHNY and CDR2 SVGAGI (reference sequence). V shed 8 bases, J shed 7 bases, and the junction held 8 bases outside the gene matches. The length of the CDR3 is 14 residues. This CDR3 reads CASHRQGGNGELFF. In nucleotides, the CDR3 is TGTGCCAGCCACCGACAGGGGGGTAACGGGGAGCTGTTTTTT.

The sample holds a few counts of this clone. The chain couples TRBV4-1 to TRBJ1-5; D gene ambiguous. Between the trimmed V and J ends, which lost 4 bases and 3 bases, there was a span of 16 bases. This CDR3 has 16 residues. Germline CDR1 reads MGHRA; CDR2 reads YSYEKL. CDR3: CASSPRPGGPNQPQHF. CDR3 sequence (DNA): TGCGCCAGCAGCCCCCGCCCTGGAGGCCCCAATCAGCCCCAGCATTTT.

This chain joins TRBV9 and TRBJ1-2; tentatively, D is TRBD1 (5 bases). With 4 bases removed from V and 0 bases from J, the gap between germline ends came to 13 bases. CDR3 size: 15 residues. CDR1 is SGDLS, CDR2 YYNGEE, per germline. CDR3 DNA sequence: TGTGCCAGCAGCCTCAGCGGGGCAGCTAACTATGGCTACACCTTC. As protein: CASSLSGAANYGYTF.

In this sample, this clone turned up a few times. This chain connects TRBV18 to TRBJ2-7; 7 bases are a match to TRBD2. Germline values: CDR1 KGHSH, CDR2 LQKENI. There are 15 residues in the CDR3. Trimming removed 3 bases from V and 9 bases from J; junction bases left unmatched: 14. The CDR3 reads CASSPSTERGRGQYF. The CDR3 region has the DNA TGTGCCAGCTCACCCTCAACGGAGCGGGGAAGGGGGCAGTACTTC. The full variable domain, its missing parts supplied by reference TRBV18 and TRBJ2-7, is NAGVMQNPRHLVRRRGQEARLRCSPMKGHSHVYWYRQLPEEGLKFMVYLQKENIIDESGMPKERFSAEFPKEGPSILRIQQVVRGDSAAYFCASSPSTERGRGQYFGPGTRLTVT.

This clone was seen a handful of times. This rearrangement joins TRBV9 to TRBJ1-5, with unresolved D. The CDR3 runs 13 residues. The V end was cut by 2 bases, the J end by 7 bases, with 10 bases between. CDR1 SGDLS and CDR2 YYNGEE come from the germline V gene. The CDR3 coding sequence is TGTGCCAGCAGCGTGGCCGTAGGGCAGCCCCAGCATTTT. Its protein is CASSVAVGQPQHF. Full variable domain (rest looked up from reference TRBV9 and TRBJ1-5): DSGVTQTPKHLITATGQRVTLRCSPRSGDLSVYWYQQSLDQGLQFLIQYYNGEERAKGNILERFSAQQFPDLHSELNLSSLELGDSALYFCASSVAVGQPQHFGDGTRLSIL.

V and J are TRBV7-2 and TRBJ2-7; D might be TRBD2 (6 bases). Germline values: CDR1 SGHTA, CDR2 FQGNSA. Trimming removed 6 bases from V and 0 bases from J, with 15 bases in between. CDR3 length: 15 amino acids. The DNA for the CDR3 is TGTGCCAGCAGTTTAACCGGGACTGGCTCCTACGAGCAGTACTTC. Amino acid sequence: CASSLTGTGSYEQYF.

This chain joins TRBV11-3 and TRBJ2-5, with D perhaps TRBD2 (5 bases). The CDR3 totals 14 residues. Germline-derived CDR1 and CDR2 are SGHNT and YENEEA. Trimming left V 5 bases short and J 5 bases short, with 15 bases between. CDR3 sequence reads: CASSPTSTRETQYF. The DNA of the CDR3 is TGTGCCAGCAGCCCGACCTCAACTAGGGAGACCCAGTACTTC.

This clone has just a few counts. The V call is TRBV19, the J call TRBJ2-2; D is undetermined. The CDR3 is 15 residues long. V was pared by 5 bases and J by 2 bases, with 12 bases between. Germline CDR1 is LNHDA and CDR2 is SQIVND (reference sequence). The CDR3 DNA reads TGTGCCAGTAGTGGCCGGGCCTCCAACACCGGGGAGCTGTTTTTT. It specifies CASSGRASNTGELFF.

The chain couples TRBV6-5 to TRBJ1-1; D not resolved. Germline V CDR1 and CDR2: MNHEY, SVGAGI. With 5 bases removed from V and 4 bases from J, the gap between germline ends came to 5 bases. The CDR3 spans 11 residues. In DNA form, the CDR3 reads TGTGCCAGCAGTCAAAGCACTGAAGCTTTCTTT. Encoded protein: CASSQSTEAFF.

V and J are TRBV5-1 and TRBJ2-1; D perhaps matches TRBD1 (5 bases). Trimming took off 5 bases at V and 6 bases at J, with 6 bases between the two ends. The CDR3 has 11 residues. Germline V gene data show CDR1 as SGHRS and CDR2 as YFSETQ. CDR3 region: CASRQGNEQFF. The CDR3 nucleotides are TGCGCCAGCAGGCAGGGCAATGAGCAGTTCTTC.

This clone was seen just once. The V and J genes are TRBV4-2 and TRBJ2-7; 10 positions match TRBD2. V gave up 4 bases and J gave up 3 bases; unmatched junction bases: 6. The CDR3 loop spans 15 amino acids. Germline loops: CDR1 LGHNA, CDR2 YNFKEQ. The CDR3 DNA reads TGTGCCAGCAGCCTCCAGCGGGGGGGGATCTACGAGCAGTACTTC. This translates into CASSLQRGGIYEQYF.